This T cell receptor (beta chain) appears in the sequencing data of a study of radiation and T cells in renal cell carcinoma. General study points: From baseline, blood top tumor clonotypes peaked at 2 weeks post-radiation. Without pretreatment biopsies, baseline tumor clonotype presence was undetermined.

The CDR3 has 12 amino acids. The V end lost 1 base, the J end lost 5 bases, and 7 bases lay between the germline ends. The germline V gene has CDR1 SGHRS and CDR2 YFSETQ. Using immunoSEQ multiplex PCR, the repertoire was profiled, and TCRdb retains in-frame clones only, with some absent. The sample records some 130,000 clones, roughly 77% being singletons. Noted time point: blood 2 weeks post-SBRT. This sample's treatment: 15 Gy SBRT to primary tumor, nephrectomy 4 weeks later. The tumor was a clear cell renal cell carcinoma. This clone came up many times. The antigen remains unidentified. This receptor was obtained from a woman aged 55-75 years with renal cell carcinoma. The chain joins TRBV5-1 to TRBJ2-7, with D tentatively TRBD1 (5 bases). This specimen was blood, taken from a patient whose treatment included radiotherapy and nephrectomy. The CDR3 here is CASSLLQDEQYF. The CDR3 DNA reads as TGCGCCAGCAGCTTGTTACAGGACGAGCAGTACTTC. Based on the CDR3 plus reference TRBV5-1 and TRBJ2-7, the full variable domain is KAGVTQTPRYLIKTRGQQVTLSCSPISGHRSVSWYQQTPGQGLQFLFEYFSETQRNKGNFPGRFSGRQFSNSRSEMNVSTLELGDSALYLCASSLLQDEQYFGPGTRLTVT.